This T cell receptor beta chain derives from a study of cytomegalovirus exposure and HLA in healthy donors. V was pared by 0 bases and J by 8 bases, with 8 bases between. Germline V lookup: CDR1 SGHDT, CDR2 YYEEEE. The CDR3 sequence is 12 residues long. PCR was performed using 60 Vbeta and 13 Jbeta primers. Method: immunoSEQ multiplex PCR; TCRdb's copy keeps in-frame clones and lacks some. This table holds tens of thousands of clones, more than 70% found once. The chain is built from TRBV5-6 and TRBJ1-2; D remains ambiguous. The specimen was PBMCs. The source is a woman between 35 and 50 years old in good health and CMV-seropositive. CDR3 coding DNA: TGTGCCAGCAGCTTGGGGTATGGCGGCTACACCTTC. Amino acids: CASSLGYGGYTF.